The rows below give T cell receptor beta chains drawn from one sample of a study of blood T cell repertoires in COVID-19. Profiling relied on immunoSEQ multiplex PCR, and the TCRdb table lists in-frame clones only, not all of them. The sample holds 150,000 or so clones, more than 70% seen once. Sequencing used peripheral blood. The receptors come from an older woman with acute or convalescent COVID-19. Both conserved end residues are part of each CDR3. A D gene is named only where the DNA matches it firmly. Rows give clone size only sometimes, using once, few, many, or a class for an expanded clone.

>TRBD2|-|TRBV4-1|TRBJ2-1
TGCGCCAGCAGCCCCCGAGGTAGCGGGGGCCCGGGCAATGAGCAGTTCTTC
CASSPRGSGGPGNEQFF
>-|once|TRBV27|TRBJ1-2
TGTGCCAGCAGTTTTCAACAGAGAAACTATGGCTACACCTTC
CASSFQQRNYGYTF
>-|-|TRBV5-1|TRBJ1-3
TGCGCCAGCAGCTTGGCCGGGGGGCGTTCTGGAAACACCATATATTTT
CASSLAGGRSGNTIYF
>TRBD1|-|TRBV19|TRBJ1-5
TGTGCCAGTAGTTGGACAGGGGATTATAGCAATCAGCCCCAGCATTTT
CASSWTGDYSNQPQHF
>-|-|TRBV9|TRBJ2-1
TGTGCCAGCAGCACCGGGGAGGCGCAGTTCTTC
CASSTGEAQFF
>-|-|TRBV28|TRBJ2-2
TGTGCCAGCAGTTTCGCACCGAGGACCGGGGAGCTGTTTTTT
CASSFAPRTGELFF
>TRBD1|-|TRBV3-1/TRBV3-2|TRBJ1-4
TGTGCCAGCAGCCAACAGGACAGGGTGAAACTGTTTTTT
CASSQQDRVKLFF
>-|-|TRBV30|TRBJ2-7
TGTGCCTGGAGTGTCACAGTCCTTTCCTACGAGCAGTACTTC
CAWSVTVLSYEQYF
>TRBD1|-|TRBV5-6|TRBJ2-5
TGTGCCAGCAGCTTGGCGTCGAGACAGGGGCAAGAGACCCAGTACTTC
CASSLASRQGQETQYF
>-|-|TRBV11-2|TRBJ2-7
TGTGCCAGCAGCTTAGCTGCGACAGGAGCCTACGAGCAGTACTTC
CASSLAATGAYEQYF
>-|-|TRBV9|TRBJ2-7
TGTGCCAGCAGCCCAGAGGGGGAAATAGTGGGCGAGCAGTACTTC
CASSPEGEIVGEQYF
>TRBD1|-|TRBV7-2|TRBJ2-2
TGTGCCAGCAGCGCCCAGGGGGTAGTTGGGACCGGGGAGCTGTTTTTT
CASSAQGVVGTGELFF
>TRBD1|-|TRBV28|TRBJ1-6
TGTGCCAGCAGTTCTCCCTCCCGGACAGGGTATAATTCACCCCTCCACTTT
CASSSPSRTGYNSPLHF
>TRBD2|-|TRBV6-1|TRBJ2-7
TGTGCCAGCAGTGAAATGGTCACTAGCGTCCACGAGCAGTACTTC
CASSEMVTSVHEQYF
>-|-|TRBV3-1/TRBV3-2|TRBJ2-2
TGTGCCAGCAGCCATTCCGGGGGCACCGGGGAGCTGTTTTTT
CASSHSGGTGELFF
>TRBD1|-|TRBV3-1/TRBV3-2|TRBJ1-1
TGTGCCTCCCAGGGGGCGTCAGCTTTCTTT
CASQGASAFF